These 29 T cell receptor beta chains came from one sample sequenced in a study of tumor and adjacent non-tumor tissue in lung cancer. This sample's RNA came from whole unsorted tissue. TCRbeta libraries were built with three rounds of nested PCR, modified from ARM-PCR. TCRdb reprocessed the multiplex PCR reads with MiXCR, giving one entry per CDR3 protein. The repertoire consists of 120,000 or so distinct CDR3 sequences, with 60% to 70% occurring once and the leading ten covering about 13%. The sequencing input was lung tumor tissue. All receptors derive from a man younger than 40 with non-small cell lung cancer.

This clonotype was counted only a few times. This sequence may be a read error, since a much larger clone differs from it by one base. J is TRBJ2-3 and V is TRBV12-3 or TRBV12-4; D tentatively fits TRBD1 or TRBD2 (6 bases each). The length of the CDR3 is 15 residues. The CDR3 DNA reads TGTGTCAGCAGTTTTGGGGGGCGCCGCACAGATACGCAGTATTTT. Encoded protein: CVSSFGGRRTDTQYF.

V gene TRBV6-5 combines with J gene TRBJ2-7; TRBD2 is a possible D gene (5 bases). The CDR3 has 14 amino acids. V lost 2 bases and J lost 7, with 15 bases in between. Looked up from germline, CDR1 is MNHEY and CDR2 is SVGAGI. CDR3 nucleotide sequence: TGTGCCAGCAGTTACAACCTGGACTTCCGAGAGCAGTACTTC. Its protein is CASSYNLDFREQYF.

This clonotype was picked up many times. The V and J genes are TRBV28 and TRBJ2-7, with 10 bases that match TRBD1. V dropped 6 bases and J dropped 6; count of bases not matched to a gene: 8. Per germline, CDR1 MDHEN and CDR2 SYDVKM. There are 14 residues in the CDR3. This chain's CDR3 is CASRPGTGVGEQYF. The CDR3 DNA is TGTGCCAGCAGACCCGGGACAGGGGTCGGCGAGCAGTACTTC.

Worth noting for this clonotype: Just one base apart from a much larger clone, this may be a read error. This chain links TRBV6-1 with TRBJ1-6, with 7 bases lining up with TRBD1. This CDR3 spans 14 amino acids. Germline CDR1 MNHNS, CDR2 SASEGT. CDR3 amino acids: CDGAEGAGDSPLHF. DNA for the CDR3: TGTGACGGGGCGGAGGGGGCCGGAGATTCACCCCTCCACTTT.

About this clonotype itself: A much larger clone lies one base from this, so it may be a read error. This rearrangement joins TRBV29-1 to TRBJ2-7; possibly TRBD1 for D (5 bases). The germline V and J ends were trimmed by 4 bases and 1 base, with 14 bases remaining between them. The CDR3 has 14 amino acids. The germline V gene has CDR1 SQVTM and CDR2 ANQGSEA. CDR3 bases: TGCAGCGTTGCAAGGGGCAGTAAGTCCTACGAGCAGTACTTC. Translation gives CSVARGSKSYEQYF.

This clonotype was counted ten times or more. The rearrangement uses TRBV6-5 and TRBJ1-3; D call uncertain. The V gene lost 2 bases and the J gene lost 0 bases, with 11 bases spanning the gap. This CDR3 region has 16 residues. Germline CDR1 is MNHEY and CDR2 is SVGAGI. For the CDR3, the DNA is TGTGCCAGCAGTTACGGGCGGACTCGCTCTGGAAACACCATATATTTT. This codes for CASSYGRTRSGNTIYF.

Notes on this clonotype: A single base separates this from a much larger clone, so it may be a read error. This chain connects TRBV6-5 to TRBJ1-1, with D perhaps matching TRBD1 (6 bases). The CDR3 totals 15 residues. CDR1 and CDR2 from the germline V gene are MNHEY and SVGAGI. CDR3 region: CAGRRTDLMNTEAFF. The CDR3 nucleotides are TGTGCCGGCAGGCGGACAGACCTCATGAACACTGAAGCTTTCTTT.

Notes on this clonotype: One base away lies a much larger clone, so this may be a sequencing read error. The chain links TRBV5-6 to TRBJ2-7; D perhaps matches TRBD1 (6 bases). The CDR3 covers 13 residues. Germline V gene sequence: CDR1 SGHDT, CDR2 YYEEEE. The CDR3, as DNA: TGTGCCTCCCGAGACTACAGGGCCTACGACCAGTACTTC. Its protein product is CASRDYRAYDQYF.

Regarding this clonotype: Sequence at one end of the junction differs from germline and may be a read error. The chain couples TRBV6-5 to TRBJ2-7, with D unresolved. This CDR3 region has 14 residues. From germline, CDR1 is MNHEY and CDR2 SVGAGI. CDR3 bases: TGTGCCAGAAGTTACTCGCGAAGCCTGGACGAGCAGTACTTC. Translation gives CARSYSRSLDEQYF.

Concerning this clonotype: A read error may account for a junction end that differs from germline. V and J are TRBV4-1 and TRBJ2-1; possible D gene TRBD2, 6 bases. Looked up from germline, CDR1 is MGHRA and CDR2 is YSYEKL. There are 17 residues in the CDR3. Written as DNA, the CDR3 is TGCGCCAGCAGCCAAGATCCTAGGCTGGAGGGCTACAATGAGCAATTCTTC. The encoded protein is CASSQDPRLEGYNEQFF.

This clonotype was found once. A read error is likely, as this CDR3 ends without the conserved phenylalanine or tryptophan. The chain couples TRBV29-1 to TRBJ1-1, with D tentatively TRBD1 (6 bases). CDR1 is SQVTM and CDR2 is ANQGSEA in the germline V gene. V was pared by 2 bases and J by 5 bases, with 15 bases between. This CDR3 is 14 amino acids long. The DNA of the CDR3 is TGCAGCGTTGAAAGGATAGGGGGAAGGACTGAAGCTTTCCTT. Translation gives CSVERIGGRTEAFL.

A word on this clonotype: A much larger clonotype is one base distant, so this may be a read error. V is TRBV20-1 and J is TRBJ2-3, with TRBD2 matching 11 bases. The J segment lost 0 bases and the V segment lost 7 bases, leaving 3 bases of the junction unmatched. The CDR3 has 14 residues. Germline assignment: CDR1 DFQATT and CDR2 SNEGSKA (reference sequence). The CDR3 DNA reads TGCAGTGTCGTAGCGGGGGGGAGCACAGATACGCAGTATTTT. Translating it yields CSVVAGGSTDTQYF.

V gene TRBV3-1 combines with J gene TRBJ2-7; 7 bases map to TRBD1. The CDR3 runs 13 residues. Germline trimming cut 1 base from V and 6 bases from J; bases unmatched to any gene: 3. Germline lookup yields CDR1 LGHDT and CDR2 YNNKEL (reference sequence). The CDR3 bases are TGTGCCAGCAGCCAAGGGACAGGTGGCGAGCAGTACTTC. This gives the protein CASSQGTGGEQYF.

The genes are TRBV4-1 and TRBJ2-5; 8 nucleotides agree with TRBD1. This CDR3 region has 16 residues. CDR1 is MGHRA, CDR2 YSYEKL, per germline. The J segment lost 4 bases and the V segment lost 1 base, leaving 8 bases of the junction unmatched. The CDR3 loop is CASSQVTAGGRETQYF. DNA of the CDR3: TGCGCCAGCAGCCAAGTTACGGCAGGGGGCCGAGAGACCCAGTACTTC.

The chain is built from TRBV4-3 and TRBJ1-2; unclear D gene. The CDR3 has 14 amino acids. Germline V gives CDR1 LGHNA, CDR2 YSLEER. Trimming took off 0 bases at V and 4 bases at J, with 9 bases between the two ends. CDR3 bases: TGCGCCAGCAGCCAAGATCTGAAAGTCTATGGCTACACCTTC. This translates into CASSQDLKVYGYTF.

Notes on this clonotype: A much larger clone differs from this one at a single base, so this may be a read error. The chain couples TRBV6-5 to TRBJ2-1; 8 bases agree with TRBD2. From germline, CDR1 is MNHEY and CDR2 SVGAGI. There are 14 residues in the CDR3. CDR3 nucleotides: TGTGCCAACAGTTTCCGGGGGGGATACAATGAGCAGTTCTTC. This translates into CANSFRGGYNEQFF.

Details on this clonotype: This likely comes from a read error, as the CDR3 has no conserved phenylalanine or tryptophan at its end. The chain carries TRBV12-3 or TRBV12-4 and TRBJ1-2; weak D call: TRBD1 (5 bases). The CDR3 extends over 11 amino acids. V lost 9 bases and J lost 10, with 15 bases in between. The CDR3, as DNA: TGTGCCAGTAGTGTAGGGACTGACTACACCTCC. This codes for CASSVGTDYTS.

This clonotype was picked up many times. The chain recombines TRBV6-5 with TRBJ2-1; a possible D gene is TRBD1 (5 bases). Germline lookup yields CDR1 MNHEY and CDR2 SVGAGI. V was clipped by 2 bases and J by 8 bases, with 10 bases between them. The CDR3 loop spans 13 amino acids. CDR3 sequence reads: CASSYERGHEQFF. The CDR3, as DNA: TGTGCCAGCAGTTACGAAAGGGGCCATGAGCAGTTCTTC.

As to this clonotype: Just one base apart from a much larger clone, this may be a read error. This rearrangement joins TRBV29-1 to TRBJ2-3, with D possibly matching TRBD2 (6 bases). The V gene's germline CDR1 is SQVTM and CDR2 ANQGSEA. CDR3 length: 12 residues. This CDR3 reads CSVGAGPDTRYF. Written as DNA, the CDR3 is TGCAGCGTTGGAGCGGGCCCAGATACGCGGTATTTT.

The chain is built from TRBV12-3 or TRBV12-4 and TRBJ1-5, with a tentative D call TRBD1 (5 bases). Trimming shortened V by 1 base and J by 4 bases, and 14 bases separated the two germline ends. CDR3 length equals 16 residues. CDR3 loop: CASSLDEAGLNQPQHF. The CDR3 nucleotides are TGTGCCAGCAGTTTAGATGAGGCAGGGCTTAATCAGCCCCAGCATTTT.

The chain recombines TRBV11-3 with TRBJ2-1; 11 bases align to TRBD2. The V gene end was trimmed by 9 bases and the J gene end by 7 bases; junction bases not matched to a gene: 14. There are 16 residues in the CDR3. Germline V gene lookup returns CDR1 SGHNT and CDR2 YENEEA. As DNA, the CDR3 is TGTGCCAGTGGCCCACCGAGTAGCGGGAGGGAGAATGAGCAGTTCTTC. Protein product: CASGPPSSGRENEQFF.

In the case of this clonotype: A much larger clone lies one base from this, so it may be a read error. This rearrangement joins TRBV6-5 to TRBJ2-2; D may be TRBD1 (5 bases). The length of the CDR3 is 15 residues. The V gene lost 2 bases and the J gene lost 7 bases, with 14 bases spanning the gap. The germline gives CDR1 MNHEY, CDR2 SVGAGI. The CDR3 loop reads CASSYGRGTFGELFF. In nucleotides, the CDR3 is TGTGCCAGCAGTTACGGAAGGGGTACGTTCGGGGAGCTGTTTTTT.

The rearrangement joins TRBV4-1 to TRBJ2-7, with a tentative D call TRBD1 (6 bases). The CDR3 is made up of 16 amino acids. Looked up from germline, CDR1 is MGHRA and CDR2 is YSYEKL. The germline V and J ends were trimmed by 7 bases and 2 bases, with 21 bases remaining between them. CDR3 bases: TGCGCCAGCAACCATGACAAGACAGGACAGACCTACGAGCAGTACTTC. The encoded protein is CASNHDKTGQTYEQYF.

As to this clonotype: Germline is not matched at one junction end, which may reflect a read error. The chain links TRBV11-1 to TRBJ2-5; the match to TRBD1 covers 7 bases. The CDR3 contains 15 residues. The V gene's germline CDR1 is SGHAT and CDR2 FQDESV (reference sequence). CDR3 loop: CTSSTGTVRQETQYF. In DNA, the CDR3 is TGTACCAGTAGTACCGGGACAGTGAGACAAGAGACCCAGTACTTC.

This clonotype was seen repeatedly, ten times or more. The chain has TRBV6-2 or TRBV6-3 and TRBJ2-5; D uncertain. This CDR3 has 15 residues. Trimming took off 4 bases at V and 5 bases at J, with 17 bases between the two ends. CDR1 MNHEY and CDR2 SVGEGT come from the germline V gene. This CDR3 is CASSSDHSQVETQYF. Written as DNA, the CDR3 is TGTGCCAGCAGTTCGGACCACAGCCAGGTTGAGACCCAGTACTTC.

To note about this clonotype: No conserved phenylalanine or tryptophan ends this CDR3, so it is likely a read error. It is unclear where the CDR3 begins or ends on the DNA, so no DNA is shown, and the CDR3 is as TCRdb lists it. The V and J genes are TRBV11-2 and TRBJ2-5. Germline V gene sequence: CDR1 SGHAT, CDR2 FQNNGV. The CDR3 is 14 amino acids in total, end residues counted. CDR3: CASSLGRNQETKYS.

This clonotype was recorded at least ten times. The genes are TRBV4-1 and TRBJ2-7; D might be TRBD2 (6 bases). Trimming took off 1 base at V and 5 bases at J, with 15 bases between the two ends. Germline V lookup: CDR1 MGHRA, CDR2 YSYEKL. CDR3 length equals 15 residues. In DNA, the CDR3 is TGCGCCAGCAGCCAAGGGCAAGGCGCGGGGCACGAGCAGTACTTC. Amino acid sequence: CASSQGQGAGHEQYF.

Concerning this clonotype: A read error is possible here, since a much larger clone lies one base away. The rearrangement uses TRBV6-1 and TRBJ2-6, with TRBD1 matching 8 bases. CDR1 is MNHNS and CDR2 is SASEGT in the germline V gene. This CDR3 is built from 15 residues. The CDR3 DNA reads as TGTGCCAGCAGTGAGACAGGGGACGGGGCCAACGTCCCGACTTTC. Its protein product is CASSETGDGANVPTF.

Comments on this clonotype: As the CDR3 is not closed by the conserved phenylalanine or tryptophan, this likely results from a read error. The CDR3 nucleotides read TGCGCCAGCAGGATCACAGATACGCAGTATCAT. This sequence encodes CASRITDTQYH. This sequence joins TRBV10-2 and TRBJ2-3; no definite D call. The CDR3 consists of 11 residues. The V and J ends lost 6 bases and 2 bases respectively, with 3 bases between them. Germline CDR1 WSHSY, CDR2 SAAADI.